This is a list of T cell receptor beta chains from one sample in a study of T-cell memory formation after mild COVID-19. TCRdb used MiXCR to reprocess the 5' RACE reads, holding one entry per CDR3 protein. The data contain 300,000 to 400,000 distinct CDR3 sequences, around a sixth of them singletons. Sequenced material: PBMCs or a T cell subset sorted from them (not recorded which). These receptors all come from a man between 18 and 29 years old who had mild COVID-19 (a few samples of this study predate the infection). Cell type and time point are not known. CDR3s include the opening cysteine and the closing phenylalanine or tryptophan. The order of the fields is D gene, clone size, V gene, J gene, CDR3 protein, CDR3 DNA. A D gene is named only where the DNA matches it firmly. The size field is filled for only some rows; it gives once, few, many or a size class.

D gene: NA
clone size: many
V gene: TRBV4-1
J gene: TRBJ1-3
CDR3 protein: CASSHQAGNTIYF
CDR3 DNA: TGCGCCAGCAGCCACCAGGCTGGAAACACCATATATTTT

D gene: TRBD2
clone size: NA
V gene: TRBV6-2/TRBV6-3
J gene: TRBJ2-1
CDR3 protein: CASSYFRTSGGYNEQFF
CDR3 DNA: TGTGCCAGCAGTTACTTCCGGACTAGCGGGGGGTACAATGAGCAGTTCTTC

D gene: NA
clone size: NA
V gene: TRBV6-5
J gene: TRBJ1-2
CDR3 protein: CASSYSGTNYGYTF
CDR3 DNA: TGTGCCAGCAGTTACTCGGGGACGAACTATGGCTACACCTTC

D gene: NA
clone size: NA
V gene: TRBV20-1
J gene: TRBJ1-2
CDR3 protein: CSARPGGGSNYGYTF
CDR3 DNA: TGCAGTGCTCGCCCGGGGGGAGGGTCTAACTATGGCTACACCTTC

D gene: TRBD2
clone size: many
V gene: TRBV6-5
J gene: TRBJ2-3
CDR3 protein: CASSYGSPAGGLTDTQYF
CDR3 DNA: TGTGCCAGCAGTTACGGTTCTCCAGCGGGGGGACTCACAGATACGCAGTATTTT

D gene: TRBD1
clone size: NA
V gene: TRBV15
J gene: TRBJ1-3
CDR3 protein: CATSRDFGGGGENTIYF
CDR3 DNA: TGTGCCACCAGCAGAGATTTTGGAGGAGGGGGCGAAAACACCATATATTTT

D gene: NA
clone size: many
V gene: TRBV29-1
J gene: TRBJ1-1
CDR3 protein: CSAVVLARAFF
CDR3 DNA: TGCAGCGCGGTAGTTCTGGCTCGGGCTTTCTTT

D gene: NA
clone size: NA
V gene: TRBV29-1
J gene: TRBJ2-7
CDR3 protein: CSVGEGVSYEQYF
CDR3 DNA: TGCAGCGTTGGAGAGGGCGTCTCCTACGAGCAGTACTTC

D gene: NA
clone size: NA
V gene: TRBV7-6
J gene: TRBJ2-3
CDR3 protein: CASSLGPAADTQYF
CDR3 DNA: TGTGCCAGCAGCCTAGGCCCAGCGGCAGATACGCAGTATTTT

D gene: NA
clone size: NA
V gene: TRBV18
J gene: TRBJ1-2
CDR3 protein: CASSQGGDGYTF
CDR3 DNA: TGTGCCAGCTCACAGGGGGGCGATGGCTACACCTTC

D gene: TRBD1
clone size: NA
V gene: TRBV5-5
J gene: TRBJ1-2
CDR3 protein: CASSPDRENYGYTF
CDR3 DNA: TGTGCCAGCAGCCCTGACAGGGAAAACTATGGCTACACCTTC

D gene: NA
clone size: few
V gene: TRBV29-1
J gene: TRBJ1-3
CDR3 protein: CSVEDRRARNTIYF
CDR3 DNA: TGCAGCGTTGAAGATCGCAGGGCTAGAAACACCATATATTTT

D gene: NA
clone size: NA
V gene: TRBV4-2
J gene: TRBJ2-5
CDR3 protein: CASSQSRDQETQYF
CDR3 DNA: TGTGCCAGCAGCCAAAGTCGAGACCAAGAGACCCAGTACTTC

D gene: NA
clone size: few
V gene: TRBV27
J gene: TRBJ1-6
CDR3 protein: CASSLRGLGNSPLHF
CDR3 DNA: TGTGCCAGCAGTTTAAGGGGGTTGGGGAATTCACCCCTCCACTTT

D gene: NA
clone size: NA
V gene: TRBV7-3
J gene: TRBJ1-3
CDR3 protein: CASSPTGQSSGNTIYF
CDR3 DNA: TGTGCCAGCAGCCCGACAGGTCAATCCTCTGGAAACACCATATATTTT

D gene: NA
clone size: NA
V gene: TRBV29-1
J gene: TRBJ2-2
CDR3 protein: CSPGGTGELFF
CDR3 DNA: TGCAGCCCCGGGGGCACCGGGGAGCTGTTTTTT

D gene: TRBD1
clone size: few
V gene: TRBV5-1
J gene: TRBJ2-3
CDR3 protein: CASSPGTGGSADTQYF
CDR3 DNA: TGCGCCAGCAGCCCCGGGACAGGGGGCTCGGCAGATACGCAGTATTTT

D gene: NA
clone size: many
V gene: TRBV12-3/TRBV12-4
J gene: TRBJ2-1
CDR3 protein: CASSLRGGSYNEQFF
CDR3 DNA: TGTGCCAGCAGTTTAAGGGGCGGCTCCTACAATGAGCAGTTCTTC

D gene: NA
clone size: NA
V gene: TRBV11-2
J gene: TRBJ2-5
CDR3 protein: CASSLGQGGGETQYF
CDR3 DNA: TGTGCCAGCAGCTTAGGCCAAGGGGGAGGAGAGACCCAGTACTTC

D gene: TRBD1
clone size: NA
V gene: TRBV28
J gene: TRBJ2-5
CDR3 protein: CASSYPVGTGEETQYF
CDR3 DNA: TGTGCCAGCAGTTATCCCGTCGGGACAGGGGAAGAGACCCAGTACTTC

D gene: NA
clone size: NA
V gene: TRBV7-2
J gene: TRBJ1-5
CDR3 protein: CASSLAGAGLNQPQHF
CDR3 DNA: TGTGCCAGCAGCTTAGCAGGGGCCGGGCTTAATCAGCCCCAGCATTTT

D gene: NA
clone size: few
V gene: TRBV5-6
J gene: TRBJ2-6
CDR3 protein: CASRTGDSGANVLTF
CDR3 DNA: TGTGCCAGCAGAACAGGAGACTCTGGGGCCAACGTCCTGACTTTC

D gene: NA
clone size: few
V gene: TRBV6-5
J gene: TRBJ2-7
CDR3 protein: CASSASFSYEQYF
CDR3 DNA: TGTGCCAGCAGTGCCAGTTTCTCCTACGAGCAGTACTTC

D gene: NA
clone size: NA
V gene: TRBV14
J gene: TRBJ2-1
CDR3 protein: CASSQKTSGYNEQFF
CDR3 DNA: TGTGCCAGCAGCCAAAAGACTTCGGGGTACAATGAGCAGTTCTTC

D gene: NA
clone size: once
V gene: TRBV29-1
J gene: TRBJ2-5
CDR3 protein: CSVVEGRHSVETQYF
CDR3 DNA: TGCAGCGTTGTTGAGGGGAGACACAGTGTAGAGACCCAGTACTTC

D gene: NA
clone size: NA
V gene: TRBV5-1
J gene: TRBJ2-3
CDR3 protein: CASSLLSVEDTQYF
CDR3 DNA: TGCGCCAGCAGCCTCCTTTCGGTGGAAGATACGCAGTATTTT

D gene: TRBD1
clone size: NA
V gene: TRBV9
J gene: TRBJ1-3
CDR3 protein: CASSGDRASSGNTIYF
CDR3 DNA: TGTGCCAGCAGCGGTGACAGGGCGAGCTCTGGAAACACCATATATTTT

D gene: NA
clone size: NA
V gene: TRBV6-5
J gene: TRBJ2-1
CDR3 protein: CASSRTVADEQFF
CDR3 DNA: TGTGCCAGCAGCCGGACAGTTGCCGATGAGCAGTTCTTC

D gene: TRBD1
clone size: many
V gene: TRBV7-2
J gene: TRBJ2-5
CDR3 protein: CASSAPDRAGETQYF
CDR3 DNA: TGTGCCAGCAGCGCCCCGGACAGGGCGGGGGAGACCCAGTACTTC

D gene: NA
clone size: NA
V gene: TRBV6-5
J gene: TRBJ2-6
CDR3 protein: CASSYWTSGANVLTF
CDR3 DNA: TGTGCCAGCAGTTACTGGACCTCTGGGGCCAACGTCCTGACTTTC

D gene: TRBD1
clone size: few
V gene: TRBV2
J gene: TRBJ2-6
CDR3 protein: CASSWTGDPGANVLTF
CDR3 DNA: TGTGCCAGCAGTTGGACAGGGGATCCCGGGGCCAACGTCCTGACTTTC

D gene: NA
clone size: NA
V gene: TRBV29-1
J gene: TRBJ1-1
CDR3 protein: CSVEGGLVTEAFF
CDR3 DNA: TGCAGCGTTGAGGGGGGCCTAGTCACTGAAGCTTTCTTT

D gene: NA
clone size: few
V gene: TRBV7-9
J gene: TRBJ1-6
CDR3 protein: CASSEGWRSPLHF
CDR3 DNA: TGTGCCAGCAGCGAAGGGTGGAGGTCACCCCTCCACTTT

D gene: TRBD1
clone size: NA
V gene: TRBV6-2/TRBV6-3
J gene: TRBJ1-1
CDR3 protein: CASSPTPITGGNTEAFF
CDR3 DNA: TGTGCCAGCAGTCCCACACCAATCACAGGGGGCAACACTGAAGCTTTCTTT

D gene: NA
clone size: few
V gene: TRBV7-2
J gene: TRBJ2-2
CDR3 protein: CASSLNPTGELFF
CDR3 DNA: TGTGCCAGCAGCTTAAACCCGACCGGGGAGCTGTTTTTT

D gene: NA
clone size: NA
V gene: TRBV7-9
J gene: TRBJ1-3
CDR3 protein: CASSLTAYRSLSGNTIYF
CDR3 DNA: TGTGCCAGCAGCTTGACGGCCTACAGGTCCCTCTCTGGAAACACCATATATTTT

D gene: NA
clone size: NA
V gene: TRBV28
J gene: TRBJ1-2
CDR3 protein: CASRSGYGYTF
CDR3 DNA: TGTGCCAGCAGATCTGGATATGGCTACACCTTC

D gene: NA
clone size: NA
V gene: TRBV7-9
J gene: TRBJ2-5
CDR3 protein: CASSNGETKYF
CDR3 DNA: TGTGCCAGCAGTAACGGAGAGACCAAGTACTTC

D gene: TRBD1
clone size: few
V gene: TRBV4-3
J gene: TRBJ1-2
CDR3 protein: CASSQWTGNGYTF
CDR3 DNA: TGCGCCAGCAGCCAGTGGACAGGGAACGGCTACACCTTC

D gene: NA
clone size: NA
V gene: TRBV20-1
J gene: TRBJ1-3
CDR3 protein: CSAITPGPSGDTIYF
CDR3 DNA: TGCAGTGCTATCACGCCGGGACCCTCCGGGGACACCATATATTTT

D gene: TRBD1
clone size: NA
V gene: TRBV9
J gene: TRBJ2-3
CDR3 protein: CASSVGRGHTDTQYF
CDR3 DNA: TGTGCCAGCAGCGTAGGAAGGGGGCACACAGATACGCAGTATTTT